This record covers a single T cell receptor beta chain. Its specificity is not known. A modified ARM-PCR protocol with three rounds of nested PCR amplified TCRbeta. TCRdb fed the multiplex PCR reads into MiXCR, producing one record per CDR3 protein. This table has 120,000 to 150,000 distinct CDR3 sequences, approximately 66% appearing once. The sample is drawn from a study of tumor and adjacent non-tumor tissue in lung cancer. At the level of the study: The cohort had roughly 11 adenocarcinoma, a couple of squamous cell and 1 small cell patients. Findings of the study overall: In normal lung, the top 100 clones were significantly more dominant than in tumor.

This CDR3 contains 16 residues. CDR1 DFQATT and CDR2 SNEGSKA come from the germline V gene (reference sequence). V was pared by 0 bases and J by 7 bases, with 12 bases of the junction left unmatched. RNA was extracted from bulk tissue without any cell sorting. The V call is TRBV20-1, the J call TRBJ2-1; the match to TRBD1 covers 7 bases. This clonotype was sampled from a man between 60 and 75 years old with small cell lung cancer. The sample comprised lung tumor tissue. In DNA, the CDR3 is TGCAGTGCTAGAGATCCAAGAATCGGGACAGTGAATGAGCAGTTCTTC. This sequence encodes CSARDPRIGTVNEQFF.